The 30 T cell receptor beta chains below all came from one sample that was sequenced in a study of blood T cells in healthy people across ages. Then a second PCR, running roughly 7 to 11 cycles, was carried out with a sample-barcoded 5' primer and a J-beta primer mix. Each CDR3 protein is one row after TCRdb ran MiXCR on the 5' RACE reads. The sample lists roughly 2 million distinct CDR3 sequences, roughly 52% occurring once. The specimen was blood. These receptor sequences come from a middle-aged woman in good health.

This clonotype was observed a few times. The gene calls are TRBV7-2 and TRBJ2-1; 13 nucleotides align to TRBD2. J gave up 9 bases and V 4 bases, and 6 bases lay outside the gene matches. Germline values: CDR1 SGHTA, CDR2 FQGNSA. The CDR3 covers 15 residues. CDR3 in amino acids: CASSSQLAGGGEQFF. DNA of the CDR3: TGTGCCAGCAGCTCGCAACTAGCGGGGGGGGGTGAGCAGTTCTTC.

The chain joins TRBV10-3 to TRBJ1-2; TRBD1 aligns across 8 bases. The CDR3 sequence is 14 residues long. V lost 2 bases and J lost 4; bases outside the gene matches: 3. CDR1 ENHRY and CDR2 SYGVKD come from the germline V gene. CDR3 amino acids: CAISEDRGFYGYTF. CDR3 sequence (DNA): TGTGCCATCAGTGAGGACAGGGGATTCTATGGCTACACCTTC.

The table lists this clonotype with a count of one. The rearrangement links TRBV20-1 to TRBJ2-3; no clear D gene. Germline V gives CDR1 DFQATT, CDR2 SNEGSKA (reference sequence). The CDR3 totals 15 residues. V shed 0 bases and J shed 1 base, with 11 bases lying between them. The CDR3 nucleotides read TGCAGTGCTAGAGATGACCGCCCGGGCACAGATACGCAGTATTTT. Encoded protein: CSARDDRPGTDTQYF.

The sample holds a few counts of this clonotype. This chain joins TRBV28 and TRBJ1-1; 9 bases match TRBD1. The CDR3 runs to 13 residues. Trimming at V came to 3 bases and at J to 8 bases, leaving 4 bases not matched to a gene. Per germline, CDR1 MDHEN and CDR2 SYDVKM. The CDR3 DNA reads as TGTGCCAGCAGTTTGGTAGGGACAGGGGAAGCTTTCTTT. Its protein is CASSLVGTGEAFF.

The chain joins TRBV7-2 to TRBJ2-5; D might be TRBD1 or TRBD2, each matching 7 bases. This CDR3 contains 14 residues. Germline V CDR1 and CDR2: SGHTA, FQGNSA. Trimming took 5 bases from V and 5 from J, leaving 15 bases between them. CDR3 loop: CASSLQGGGETQYF. CDR3 sequence (DNA): TGTGCCAGCAGCCTTCAGGGGGGAGGGGAGACCCAGTACTTC.

This clonotype turned up a few times. The genes are TRBV7-6 and TRBJ2-7; the match to TRBD2 covers 8 bases. The junction had 11 bases not matched to a gene; V was cut back by 5 bases and J by 2 bases. The CDR3 consists of 16 residues. Germline CDR1 and CDR2: SGHVS and FNYEAQ. CDR3 sequence: CASSTRERGPPYEQYF. The DNA for the CDR3 is TGTGCCAGCAGCACCCGTGAGCGGGGGCCCCCCTACGAGCAGTACTTC.

In this sample, this clonotype turned up a few times. V is TRBV6-5 and J is TRBJ1-2; D may be TRBD1 (5 bases). V lost 2 bases, J lost 4 bases, and 8 bases lay in between. Germline V gene lookup returns CDR1 MNHEY and CDR2 SVGAGI. The CDR3 loop spans 13 amino acids. Here the CDR3 DNA reads TGTGCCAGCAGTTACCCGGGGACCTATGGCTACACCTTC. This gives the protein CASSYPGTYGYTF.

The table lists this clonotype with a few counts. The genes are TRBV15 and TRBJ2-5; TRBD2 aligns across 8 bases. Germline CDR1 reads LNHNV; CDR2 reads YYDKDF (reference sequence). The CDR3 is 14 residues long. After removal of 1 base from V and 5 bases from J, the junction contained 3 bases not matched to a gene. CDR3 sequence (DNA): TGTGCCACCAGCAGAGTAGCGGGGTACGAGACCCAGTACTTC. Translating it yields CATSRVAGYETQYF.

V and J are TRBV6-6 and TRBJ2-1, with D possibly called TRBD1 or TRBD2 (5 bases each). The germline V gene has CDR1 MNHNY and CDR2 SVGAGI (reference sequence). Trimming cost V 5 bases and J 7 bases, with 18 bases left between them. This CDR3 has 15 residues. The chain's CDR3 is CASSGGGAGANEQFF. Here the CDR3 DNA reads TGTGCCAGCAGTGGGGGTGGGGCCGGCGCAAATGAGCAGTTCTTC.

The chain links TRBV9 to TRBJ2-5; D may correspond to TRBD1 or TRBD2 (5 bases each). The V gene's germline CDR1 is SGDLS and CDR2 YYNGEE. The CDR3 length is 12 residues. Trimming pared 3 bases from V and 11 bases from J, leaving 14 bases between. CDR3 bases: TGTGCCAGCAGCGGGGGGTGGGATGAGCAGTACTTC. Translated, it gives CASSGGWDEQYF.

The chain carries TRBV7-9 and TRBJ1-2, with 8 bases lining up with TRBD1. Germline CDR1 reads SEHNR; CDR2 reads FQNEAQ (reference sequence). Losses at the gene ends were 3 bases for V and 2 bases for J; bases not matched to a gene: 2. The CDR3 spans 14 residues. CDR3 bases: TGTGCCAGCAGCTTTCAGGGGGCGAACTATGGCTACACCTTC. Residues: CASSFQGANYGYTF.

The gene calls are TRBV20-1 and TRBJ2-3; 11 bases agree with TRBD1. Per the germline V gene, CDR1 is DFQATT and CDR2 is SNEGSKA (reference sequence). V trimming: 6 bases; J trimming: 5 bases; junction bases outside the gene matches: 7. The CDR3 runs 14 residues. The CDR3 sequence: CSAAGQGAVDTQYF. The CDR3 DNA follows: TGCAGTGCAGCCGGACAGGGGGCTGTAGATACGCAGTATTTT.

This clonotype turned up a few times. The chain joins TRBV7-9 to TRBJ2-1, with TRBD1 matching 9 bases. This CDR3 contains 14 residues. The V segment lost 10 bases and the J segment 4 bases; nucleotides outside the gene matches: 8. Germline assignment: CDR1 SEHNR and CDR2 FQNEAQ (reference sequence). CDR3 in amino acids: CAISQGALYNEQFF. The DNA of the CDR3 is TGTGCCATTTCACAGGGGGCTCTTTACAATGAGCAGTTCTTC.

The sample holds a few counts of this clonotype. The chain combines TRBV5-6 with TRBJ1-1; D gene unclear. Germline CDR1 and CDR2: SGHDT and YYEEEE. The CDR3 is 14 residues long. Between the trimmed V and J ends, which lost 2 bases and 1 base, there was a span of 9 bases. Written as DNA, the CDR3 is TGTGCCAGCAGCTTAGACGCCCGGAACACTGAAGCTTTCTTT. Protein: CASSLDARNTEAFF.

This clonotype came up a few times. The CDR3 bases are TGTGCCAGCAGCCAAGATCCCAACAGGCATGGCTACACCTTC. This sequence encodes CASSQDPNRHGYTF. This rearrangement joins TRBV3-1 to TRBJ1-2; D perhaps matches TRBD1 (5 bases). The CDR3 runs to 14 residues. Trimming removed 0 bases from V and 6 bases from J, with 11 bases in between. CDR1 and CDR2 (germline): LGHDT, YNNKEL (reference sequence).

This clonotype was counted a few times. The gene calls are TRBV29-1 and TRBJ2-6; D is unclear. The ends were cut back, 4 bases at V and 2 bases at J, with 15 bases in the middle. CDR3 length: 16 residues. Germline V lookup: CDR1 SQVTM, CDR2 ANQGSEA. The CDR3 region is CSVVLGRIPGANVLTF. The CDR3 DNA follows: TGCAGCGTTGTCCTCGGCAGGATCCCTGGGGCCAACGTCCTGACTTTC.

The chain carries TRBV5-6 and TRBJ1-2; D is uncertain. CDR1 and CDR2 from the germline V gene are SGHDT and YYEEEE. The CDR3 sequence is 14 residues long. The V and J ends lost 0 bases and 3 bases respectively, with 9 bases between them. Written as DNA, the CDR3 is TGTGCCAGCAGCTTGGGACGGATTTACTATGGCTACACCTTC. Translation: CASSLGRIYYGYTF.

The gene calls are TRBV27 and TRBJ1-1; no definite D call. The CDR3 extends over 13 amino acids. V dropped 8 bases and J dropped 1 base, with 11 bases sitting between them. Germline V CDR1 and CDR2: MNHEY, SMNVEV (reference sequence). CDR3 nucleotides: TGTGCCAGCCCTACCGCTTCGAACACTGAAGCTTTCTTT. Its translation is CASPTASNTEAFF.

The CDR3 sequence is CASSHWSLTSSTDTQYF. CDR3 sequence (DNA): TGTGCCAGCAGTCACTGGTCCCTGACTAGCAGTACAGATACGCAGTATTTT. The gene calls are TRBV21-1 and TRBJ2-3; the DNA was not compared with TRBD2, the D call given in the table. TRBV21-1 has pseudogene status. The CDR3 is 17 amino acids.

This clonotype has a handful of counts. The chain joins TRBV29-1 to TRBJ2-3, with 7 bases that match TRBD2. The CDR3 has 14 amino acids. V was pared by 8 bases and J by 2 bases, with 10 bases of the junction left unmatched. Germline V lookup: CDR1 SQVTM, CDR2 ANQGSEA. The CDR3 nucleotides read TGCAGCTTGAGAGCGGGGCGCTACACAGATACGCAGTATTTT. This encodes CSLRAGRYTDTQYF.

The chain carries TRBV27 and TRBJ2-3; D remains unclear. The CDR3 contains 11 residues. The germline gives CDR1 MNHEY, CDR2 SMNVEV (reference sequence). Trimming shortened V by 7 bases and J by 5 bases, and 7 bases separated the two germline ends. CDR3 residues: CASKRVDTQYF. The CDR3 DNA follows: TGTGCCAGCAAAAGGGTAGATACGCAGTATTTT.

The V call is TRBV28, the J call TRBJ1-4; the match to TRBD1 covers 7 bases. The V gene's germline CDR1 is MDHEN and CDR2 SYDVKM. The V segment lost 5 bases and the J segment 7 bases; nucleotides outside the gene matches: 10. The CDR3 consists of 15 residues. The CDR3 region is CASSGSTGMGEKLFF. The CDR3 coding sequence is TGTGCCAGCAGTGGATCGACAGGGATGGGTGAAAAACTGTTTTTT.

This clonotype occurred a few times. The rearrangement links TRBV10-3 to TRBJ2-7; D unclear. The CDR3 is made up of 13 amino acids. Per germline, CDR1 ENHRY and CDR2 SYGVKD. V was pared by 4 bases and J by 1 base, with 8 bases between. CDR3 DNA sequence: TGTGCCATCAGTGGTTCCTCATCCTACGAGCAGTACTTC. It specifies CAISGSSSYEQYF.

V and J are TRBV11-2 and TRBJ2-3; 7 nucleotides align to TRBD1. Trimming at V came to 5 bases and at J to 3 bases, leaving 11 bases not matched to a gene. The CDR3 runs to 16 residues. In germline, CDR1 is SGHAT, CDR2 FQNNGV. The chain's CDR3 is CASSATPGQLTDTQYF. The CDR3 DNA reads as TGTGCCAGCAGCGCTACCCCGGGACAGTTAACAGATACGCAGTATTTT.

CDR3 sequence (DNA): TGTGCCAGCAGCTCTCATCCGGGGGGAGATTTCAATGAAAAACTGTTTTTT. It codes for CASSSHPGGDFNEKLFF. The gene calls are TRBV7-2 and TRBJ1-4; maybe TRBD1 (5 bases). V was cut by 4 bases and J by 5 bases, with 20 bases left in between. CDR1 and CDR2 from the germline V gene are SGHTA and FQGNSA. This CDR3 contains 17 residues.

The chain uses TRBV5-1 and TRBJ2-7; weak D call: TRBD1 (5 bases). The CDR3 totals 17 residues. Trimming removed 0 bases from V and 1 base from J, with 17 bases in between. Germline V lookup: CDR1 SGHRS, CDR2 YFSETQ. CDR3 amino acids: CASSLGWGRFISYEQYF. The CDR3 DNA reads TGCGCCAGCAGCTTGGGCTGGGGCAGGTTTATTTCCTACGAGCAGTACTTC.

This chain joins TRBV20-1 and TRBJ2-1; D remains ambiguous. The CDR3 is 14 amino acids. CDR1 is DFQATT and CDR2 is SNEGSKA in the germline V gene (reference sequence). Trimming cost V 0 bases and J 5 bases, with 11 bases left between them. The CDR3 DNA reads as TGCAGTGCTAGAGATAGGGCCTTCAACAATGAGCAGTTCTTC. Its protein is CSARDRAFNNEQFF.

The chain employs TRBV5-1 and TRBJ1-2; no definite D call. CDR3 size: 13 residues. The germline V and J ends were trimmed by 4 bases and 8 bases, with 15 bases remaining between them. Germline CDR1 and CDR2: SGHRS and YFSETQ. This CDR3 is CASSAIGSEGYTF. The CDR3 DNA follows: TGCGCCAGCAGCGCTATCGGGAGTGAGGGCTACACCTTC.

This clonotype has a handful of counts. The chain combines TRBV6-6 with TRBJ2-4; TRBD1 agrees at 12 bases. The J call is uncertain, as TRBJ2-7 better fits the DNA end. Germline V gives CDR1 MNHNY, CDR2 SVGAGI (reference sequence). There are 15 residues in the CDR3. CDR3 sequence: CASSYIGTGGDEQYF. Here the CDR3 DNA reads TGTGCCAGCAGTTACATCGGGACAGGGGGCGACGAGCAGTACTTC.

In this sample, this clonotype turned up a few times. V usage is TRBV10-3 and J usage is TRBJ2-1; a weak D match, TRBD2 (6 bases). Germline V gene data show CDR1 as ENHRY and CDR2 as SYGVKD. The V end was cut by 7 bases, the J end by 8 bases, with 18 bases between. CDR3 size: 14 residues. CDR3 sequence (DNA): TGTGCCATCATGGAGTCCGGAGGGATGTATGAGCAGTTCTTC. Amino acids: CAIMESGGMYEQFF.